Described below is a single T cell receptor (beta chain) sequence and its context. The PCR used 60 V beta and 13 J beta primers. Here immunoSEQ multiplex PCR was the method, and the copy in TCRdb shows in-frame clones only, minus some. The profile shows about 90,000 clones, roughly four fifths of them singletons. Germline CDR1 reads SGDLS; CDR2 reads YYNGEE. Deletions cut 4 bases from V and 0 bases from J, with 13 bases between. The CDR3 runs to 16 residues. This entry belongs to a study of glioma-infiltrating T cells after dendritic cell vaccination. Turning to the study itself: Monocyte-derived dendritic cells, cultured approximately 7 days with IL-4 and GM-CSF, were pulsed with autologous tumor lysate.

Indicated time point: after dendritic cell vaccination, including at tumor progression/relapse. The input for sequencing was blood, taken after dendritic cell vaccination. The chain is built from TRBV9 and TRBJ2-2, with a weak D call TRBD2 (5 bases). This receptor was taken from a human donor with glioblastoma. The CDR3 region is CASSTLVWANTGELFF. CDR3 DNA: TGTGCCAGCAGCACACTAGTATGGGCGAACACCGGGGAGCTGTTTTTT.